These 17 T cell receptor beta chains came from one sample sequenced in a study of vaccination effects on CD4 cells after COVID-19. These receptors have no known antigen. Cells that had been cultured for 10 days were the source of isolated CD4+ T cells. Vaccine administered to participants consisted of two doses of either BNT162b2 or mRNA-1273. Sequencing used immunoSEQ multiplex PCR; TCRdb keeps in-frame clones, though not all of them. This sample has around 66,000 clones, with around two thirds found just once. The specimen was CD4+ T cells from PBMCs cultured without peptide, collected after COVID-19 vaccination. The origin of the receptors is a human donor who received a COVID-19 vaccine.

The chain links TRBV9 to TRBJ2-5, with D possibly being TRBD2 (5 bases). The germline V gene has CDR1 SGDLS and CDR2 YYNGEE. CDR3 length: 14 amino acids. Between the trimmed V and J ends, which lost 2 bases and 5 bases, there was a span of 13 bases. The chain's CDR3 is CASSVTSGVETQYF. CDR3 in DNA: TGTGCCAGCAGCGTCACTAGTGGCGTTGAGACCCAGTACTTC.

This clone was recorded a few times. The rearrangement joins TRBV3-1 (or the pseudogene TRBV3-2) to TRBJ2-2; 8 positions agree with TRBD1. This CDR3 is 15 amino acids long. The germline V gene has CDR1 LGHDT and CDR2 YNNKEL (reference sequence). Losses at the gene ends were 6 bases for V and 5 bases for J; bases not matched to a gene: 8. The CDR3 spells CASSTRQGLTGELFF. For the CDR3, the DNA is TGTGCCAGCAGTACACGACAGGGGTTAACCGGGGAGCTGTTTTTT.

The rearrangement uses TRBV7-9 and TRBJ2-7, with no clear D. Trimming left V 2 bases short and J 2 bases short, with 7 bases between. The CDR3 has 13 residues. The V gene's germline CDR1 is SEHNR and CDR2 FQNEAQ (reference sequence). CDR3 sequence reads: CASSLTTPYEQYV. CDR3 nucleotide sequence: TGTGCCAGCAGCTTAACCACCCCCTACGAGCAGTACGTC.

The V gene is TRBV19, the J gene TRBJ1-2; no clear D. There are 14 residues in the CDR3. CDR1 is LNHDA, CDR2 SQIVND, per germline (reference sequence). Trimming took off 3 bases at V and 6 bases at J, with 14 bases between the two ends. The CDR3 here is CASSMRAAKDGYTF. In DNA form, the CDR3 reads TGTGCCAGTAGTATGAGGGCAGCCAAGGATGGCTACACCTTC.

The chain is built from TRBV11-3 and TRBJ2-1; weak D call: TRBD2 (7 bases). V was clipped by 4 bases and J by 10 bases, with 17 bases between them. This CDR3 is built from 14 residues. Per the germline V gene, CDR1 is SGHNT and CDR2 is YENEEA. CDR3 protein: CASSWGAGDAEQFF. The CDR3 nucleotides read TGTGCCAGCAGCTGGGGGGCGGGGGACGCCGAGCAGTTCTTC. Filled out from reference TRBV11-3 and TRBJ2-1, the complete variable domain reads EAGVVQSPRYKIIEKKQPVAFWCNPISGHNTLYWYLQNLGQGPELLIRYENEEAVDDSQLPKDRFSAERLKGVDSTLKIQPAELGDSAVYLCASSWGAGDAEQFFGPGTRLTVL.

CDR3 nucleotides: TGTGCCAGCAGCAAATGTTTTAGCAATGAGCAGTTCTTC. This encodes CASSKCFSNEQFF. This chain uses TRBV21-1 with TRBJ2-1; the table calls TRBD2, which could not be checked here. TRBV21-1 is classified as a pseudogene. The CDR3 covers 13 residues.

The chain has TRBV6-5 and TRBJ1-4; no reliable D call. This CDR3 has 14 amino acids. In germline, CDR1 is MNHEY, CDR2 SVGAGI. V gave up 2 bases and J gave up 3 bases, with 7 bases separating them. The CDR3 region is CASSYRGSNEKLFF. The CDR3 DNA reads TGTGCCAGCAGTTACCGGGGTTCTAATGAAAAACTGTTTTTT.

The chain couples TRBV6-1 to TRBJ2-7; a possible D gene is TRBD1 (6 bases). CDR3 length: 15 amino acids. Germline V gene data show CDR1 as MNHNS and CDR2 as SASEGT. Trimming pared 2 bases from V and 0 bases from J, leaving 11 bases between. The CDR3 sequence: CASSEWDIASYEQYV. The CDR3 coding sequence is TGTGCCAGCAGTGAATGGGACATCGCCTCCTACGAGCAGTACGTC.

This clone was observed a single time. The chain employs TRBV27 and TRBJ2-3, with D possibly matching TRBD1 (6 bases). The V gene lost 4 bases and the J gene lost 0 bases, with 20 bases spanning the gap. The germline CDR1 and CDR2 sequences are MNHEY and SMNVEV (reference sequence). CDR3 size: 18 residues. CDR3 in amino acids: CASSSWGLGVSSTDTQYF. In nucleotides, the CDR3 is TGTGCCAGCAGTTCGTGGGGGCTCGGGGTTTCGAGCACAGATACGCAGTATTTT.

This clone showed up just a few times. J is TRBJ1-6 and V is TRBV28; a weak D match, TRBD1 (5 bases). CDR1 and CDR2 (germline): MDHEN, SYDVKM. The CDR3 contains 15 residues. V lost 2 bases, J lost 10 bases, and 15 bases lay in between. DNA for the CDR3: TGTGCCAGCAGTTTAGGCAGGGCGCTCAGGTCACCCCTCCACTTT. Its protein is CASSLGRALRSPLHF. Based on the CDR3 plus reference TRBV28 and TRBJ1-6, the full variable domain is DVKVTQSSRYLVKRTGEKVFLECVQDMDHENMFWYRQDPGLGLRLIYFSYDVKMKEKGDIPEGYSVSREKKERFSLILESASTNQTSMYLCASSLGRALRSPLHFGNGTRLTVT.

This sequence joins TRBV6-1 and TRBJ1-3; weak D call: TRBD1 (5 bases). Germline CDR1 reads MNHNS; CDR2 reads SASEGT. Deletions cut 0 bases from V and 2 bases from J, with 14 bases between. The CDR3 covers 17 residues. This CDR3 is CASSEALGGLAGNTIYF. The CDR3 DNA reads TGTGCCAGCAGTGAAGCGCTTGGGGGGTTAGCTGGAAACACCATATATTTT.

This sequence joins TRBV12-5 and TRBJ2-5; 9 positions agree with TRBD1. The CDR3 is made up of 14 amino acids. The germline CDR1 and CDR2 sequences are LGHNT and FRNRAP. The V segment lost 7 bases and the J segment 3 bases; nucleotides outside the gene matches: 6. The CDR3 DNA is TGTGCTAGTGCCACCGGGACAGGGAAAGAGACCCAGTACTTC. Translated, it gives CASATGTGKETQYF. Together with reference TRBV12-5 and TRBJ2-5, the CDR3 gives the full variable domain: DARVTQTPRHKVTEMGQEVTMRCQPILGHNTVFWYRQTMMQGLELLAYFRNRAPLDDSGMPKDRFSAEMPDATLATLKIQPSEPRDSAVYFCASATGTGKETQYFGPGTRLLVL.

This clone was detected only a few times. The V call is TRBV6-5, the J call TRBJ1-5, with 10 bases matching TRBD1. CDR3 length: 15 residues. Germline values: CDR1 MNHEY, CDR2 SVGAGI. Trimming cost V 6 bases and J 4 bases; bases outside gene matches: 6. CDR3 protein: CASRGGQGRNQPQHF. In DNA form, the CDR3 reads TGTGCCAGCAGGGGGGGACAGGGGAGAAATCAGCCCCAGCATTTT.

The J gene is TRBJ2-5, the V gene TRBV10-2, with TRBD2 matching 12 bases. The junction had 8 bases not matched to a gene; V was cut back by 0 bases and J by 0 bases. Germline V gene lookup returns CDR1 WSHSY and CDR2 SAAADI. This CDR3 is 19 amino acids long. This chain's CDR3 is CASSESTLAGGMYQETQYF. CDR3 nucleotides: TGCGCCAGCAGTGAGTCGACGCTAGCGGGGGGGATGTACCAAGAGACCCAGTACTTC.

This clone was recorded a few times. The rearrangement uses TRBV6-1 and TRBJ2-7; 7 bases fit TRBD1. The germline gives CDR1 MNHNS, CDR2 SASEGT. The CDR3 is 15 residues long. V lost 3 bases and J lost 3; bases outside the gene matches: 8. The CDR3 sequence: CASSDRRGFFYEQYV. The CDR3 region has the DNA TGTGCCAGCAGTGATCGCAGGGGGTTTTTCTACGAGCAGTACGTC.

J is TRBJ2-7 and V is TRBV5-1; a possible D gene is TRBD1 (5 bases). V lost 0 bases and J 1 base, leaving 8 bases between the germline ends. CDR1 and CDR2 from the germline V gene are SGHRS and YFSETQ. This CDR3 has 14 residues. The CDR3 DNA reads TGCGCCAGCAGCTTGGGTTCAGGGTCCTACGAGCAGTACGTC. Its translation is CASSLGSGSYEQYV.

The chain is built from TRBV5-1 and TRBJ2-1, with 10 bases fitting TRBD2. Per germline, CDR1 SGHRS and CDR2 YFSETQ. V lost 5 bases, J lost 9 bases, and 8 bases stayed unmatched. The CDR3 runs 14 residues. CDR3 amino acids: CASRASGGVGEQFF. The DNA of the CDR3 is TGCGCCAGCAGGGCTAGCGGGGGTGTGGGTGAGCAGTTCTTC.